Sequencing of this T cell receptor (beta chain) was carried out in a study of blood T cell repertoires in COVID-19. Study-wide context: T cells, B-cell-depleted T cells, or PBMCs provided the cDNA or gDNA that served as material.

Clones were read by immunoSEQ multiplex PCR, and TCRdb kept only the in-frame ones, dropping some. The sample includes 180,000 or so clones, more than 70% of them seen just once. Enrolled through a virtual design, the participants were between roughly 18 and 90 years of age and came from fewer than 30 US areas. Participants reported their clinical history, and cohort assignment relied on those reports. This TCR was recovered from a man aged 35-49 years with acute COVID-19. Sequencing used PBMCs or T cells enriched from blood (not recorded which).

This CDR3 reads CASSYPNSPLHF. CDR3 DNA sequence: TGTGCCAGCAGTTACCCGAATTCACCCCTCCACTTT. The chain has TRBV6-5 and TRBJ1-6; D not certain. V lost 2 bases and J lost 7, with 3 bases in between. Per the germline V gene, CDR1 is MNHEY and CDR2 is SVGAGI. This CDR3 has 12 amino acids.